The 20 T cell receptor beta chains listed next were all sequenced from one sample in a study of identical twins. Each CDR3 protein is one row after TCRdb ran MiXCR on the 5' RACE reads. This sample has about 1.7 million distinct CDR3 sequences, with about 32% found just once. The sample consisted of cord blood. These receptor sequences come from a newborn girl in good health.

V usage is TRBV29-1 and J usage is TRBJ2-5, with 9 bases that match TRBD1. CDR1 and CDR2 (germline): SQVTM, ANQGSEA. With 5 bases clipped from V and 11 bases from J, the junction kept 18 bases outside the gene matches. This CDR3 is 15 amino acids long. The CDR3 DNA reads as TGCAGCGTTTTAACCGGGACAGGGTCCTACAATGAGCAGTACTTC. This gives the protein CSVLTGTGSYNEQYF.

DNA of the CDR3: TGCAGTGCTAGGACAGGGGGCATAGCCAAAAACATTCAGTACTTC. Translating it yields CSARTGGIAKNIQYF. The rearrangement links TRBV20-1 to TRBJ2-4; 10 positions agree with TRBD1. This CDR3 has 15 residues. With 3 bases clipped from V and 0 bases from J, the junction kept 2 bases outside the gene matches. Germline values: CDR1 DFQATT, CDR2 SNEGSKA (reference sequence).

The chain has TRBV4-2 and TRBJ2-3; 12 bases line up with TRBD2. CDR1 is LGHNA, CDR2 YNFKEQ, per germline. This CDR3 comprises 17 residues. J lost 4 bases, V lost 6 bases, and 11 bases had no gene match. The CDR3: CASSYGLAGSPADTQYF. DNA of the CDR3: TGTGCCAGCAGTTATGGACTAGCGGGGAGCCCAGCAGATACGCAGTATTTT.

This clonotype was detected ten times or more. J is TRBJ2-7 and V is TRBV6-5, with D possibly being TRBD1 or TRBD2 (5 bases each). Germline loops: CDR1 MNHEY, CDR2 SVGAGI. CDR3 length: 14 residues. Trimming took 2 bases from V and 2 from J, leaving 10 bases between them. The CDR3 DNA sequence: TGTGCCAGCAGTTACCAAGGGACCGCCTACGAGCAGTACTTC. This gives the protein CASSYQGTAYEQYF.

This clonotype was observed a handful of times. The DNA of the CDR3 is TGTGCCAGCAGCCTACGGACTAGCGGGAGGACTACTCGATACAATGAGCAGTTCTTC. It encodes CASSLRTSGRTTRYNEQFF. The rearrangement joins TRBV13 to TRBJ2-1; 14 nucleotides agree with TRBD2. The trim removed 5 bases at V and 4 bases at J, leaving 13 bases unmatched. This CDR3 is 19 amino acids long. Germline-derived CDR1 and CDR2 are PRHDT and FYEKMQ (reference sequence).

With regard to this clonotype: Germline and junction disagree at one end, which may indicate a read error. This rearrangement joins TRBV20-1 to TRBJ1-2; perhaps TRBD1 as D (6 bases). Germline CDR1 is DFQATT and CDR2 is SNEGSKA (reference sequence). The CDR3 spans 14 residues. CDR3 DNA: TGCAGTGCTAGAGACAGGGGTGCGAGCTATGACTACACCTTC. This gives the protein CSARDRGASYDYTF.

This clonotype came up many times. The genes are TRBV12-3 or TRBV12-4 and TRBJ2-5; D gene uncertain. V was clipped by 2 bases and J by 8 bases, with 15 bases between them. CDR3 length: 14 residues. The CDR3 protein is CASSLTEEGTTQYF. CDR3 sequence (DNA): TGTGCCAGCAGTTTAACAGAGGAAGGTACAACCCAGTACTTC.

This chain uses TRBV7-2 with TRBJ1-2, with D unresolved. The germline gives CDR1 SGHTA, CDR2 FQGNSA. V was shortened by 1 base and J by 2 bases, with 14 bases between the two germline ends. This CDR3 is built from 16 residues. DNA of the CDR3: TGTGCCAGCAGCTTAGGGGGAGGGAGGCGCAACTATGGCTACACCTTC. It is translated as CASSLGGGRRNYGYTF. The variable domain in full, completed from reference TRBV7-2 and TRBJ1-2, reads GAGVSQSPSNKVTEKGKDVELRCDPISGHTALYWYRQSLGQGLEFLIYFQGNSAPDKSGLPSDRFSAERTGGSVSTLTIQRTQQEDSAVYLCASSLGGGRRNYGYTFGSGTRLTVV.

The V and J genes are TRBV12-3 or TRBV12-4 and TRBJ2-1; D not certain. CDR3 length: 11 amino acids. Trimming removed 8 bases from V and 2 bases from J, with 4 bases in between. The CDR3 here is CASVTYNEQFF. The CDR3 DNA reads TGTGCCAGCGTGACCTACAATGAGCAGTTCTTC.

This clonotype turned up a few times. The V gene is TRBV27, the J gene TRBJ2-1; a possible D gene is TRBD1 (5 bases). V was trimmed by 2 bases and J by 8 bases, leaving 13 bases between them. This CDR3 is built from 14 residues. The germline CDR1 and CDR2 sequences are MNHEY and SMNVEV (reference sequence). This CDR3 reads CASSLALGVHEQFF. The CDR3 DNA is TGTGCCAGCAGTTTAGCATTAGGGGTCCATGAGCAGTTCTTC.

This chain joins TRBV6-2 or TRBV6-3 and TRBJ1-3; weak D call: TRBD1 (6 bases). The CDR3 totals 14 residues. Germline CDR1 and CDR2: MNHEY and SVGEGT. V shed 7 bases and J shed 0 bases, with 10 bases lying between them. CDR3 loop: CASNRDNSGNTIYF. For the CDR3, the DNA is TGTGCCAGCAACCGGGACAACTCTGGAAACACCATATATTTT.

This clonotype came up once. V and J are TRBV9 and TRBJ2-1, with D possibly called TRBD1 or TRBD2 (6 bases each). CDR1 is SGDLS and CDR2 is YYNGEE in the germline V gene. The CDR3 is 18 residues long. V lost 3 bases to trimming and J lost 0 bases, with 19 bases between them. The CDR3, as DNA: TGTGCCAGCAGCGGGGCCCGAATAGGGGGGTACTCCTACAATGAGCAGTTCTTC. It is translated as CASSGARIGGYSYNEQFF.

J is TRBJ1-1 and V is TRBV5-1; no reliable D call. Germline loops: CDR1 SGHRS, CDR2 YFSETQ. Trimming shortened V by 1 base and J by 4 bases, and 11 bases separated the two germline ends. There are 14 residues in the CDR3. As DNA, the CDR3 is TGCGCCAGCAGCTTGTGGCTTTGGGGCACTGAAGCTTTCTTT. This encodes CASSLWLWGTEAFF.

This clonotype was picked up a small number of times. The chain joins TRBV7-2 to TRBJ2-4, with D possibly matching TRBD2 (5 bases). The germline V and J ends were trimmed by 1 base and 0 bases, with 13 bases remaining between them. The CDR3 extends over 17 amino acids. Germline CDR1 reads SGHTA; CDR2 reads FQGNSA. The CDR3, as DNA: TGTGCCAGCAGCTTAGGAGGCTCGGGATTAGCCAAAAACATTCAGTACTTC. Its translation is CASSLGGSGLAKNIQYF. The full variable domain, its missing parts supplied by reference TRBV7-2 and TRBJ2-4, is GAGVSQSPSNKVTEKGKDVELRCDPISGHTALYWYRQSLGQGLEFLIYFQGNSAPDKSGLPSDRFSAERTGGSVSTLTIQRTQQEDSAVYLCASSLGGSGLAKNIQYFGAGTRLSVL.

The V and J genes are TRBV5-1 and TRBJ2-2; 7 bases fit TRBD1. Germline V gives CDR1 SGHRS, CDR2 YFSETQ. The junction had 3 bases not matched to a gene; V was cut back by 3 bases and J by 7 bases. The CDR3 contains 13 residues. CDR3 residues: CASSSTGIGELFF. The CDR3 DNA follows: TGCGCCAGCAGCTCGACAGGGATCGGGGAGCTGTTTTTT.

As regards this clonotype: This may arise from a read error, as a much more abundant clone is one base away. The chain combines TRBV5-1 with TRBJ2-1; D unresolved. Germline lookup yields CDR1 SGHRS and CDR2 YFSETQ. This CDR3 spans 15 amino acids. Trimming shortened V by 4 bases and J by 3 bases, and 14 bases separated the two germline ends. CDR3 DNA: TGCGCCAGCAGCCCCGGCCCGTTCTTCTACAATGAGCAGTTCTTC. As protein: CASSPGPFFYNEQFF.

This clonotype was counted a few times. This chain joins TRBV6-1 and TRBJ2-3; 8 positions agree with TRBD2. Germline CDR1 is MNHNS and CDR2 is SASEGT. This CDR3 is built from 15 residues. V dropped 6 bases and J dropped 1; count of bases not matched to a gene: 6. The CDR3 DNA reads TGTGCCAGCAGGGGAGCGACTAGCGGCACAGATACGCAGTATTTT. Its translation: CASRGATSGTDTQYF.

This clonotype was seen a handful of times. The chain uses TRBV20-1 and TRBJ1-2, with no clear D. The V end was cut by 0 bases, the J end by 0 bases, with 26 bases between. CDR1 DFQATT and CDR2 SNEGSKA come from the germline V gene (reference sequence). This CDR3 has 20 residues. The DNA for the CDR3 is TGCAGTGCTAGAGAAAATCTCGGGGATGGAGTTAGCGAAGCTAACTATGGCTACACCTTC. Amino acids: CSARENLGDGVSEANYGYTF.

This clonotype was seen only a few times. J is TRBJ2-1 and V is TRBV4-2, with TRBD2 matching 7 bases. CDR1 LGHNA and CDR2 YNFKEQ come from the germline V gene. With 1 base clipped from V and 6 bases from J, the junction kept 3 bases outside the gene matches. The CDR3 is made up of 14 amino acids. The CDR3 sequence: CASSQATGGNEQFF. The CDR3 DNA reads as TGTGCCAGCAGCCAAGCGACGGGGGGCAATGAGCAGTTCTTC.

The J gene is TRBJ2-3, the V gene TRBV6-5, with D perhaps matching TRBD2 (5 bases). This CDR3 has 15 residues. Germline V gene lookup returns CDR1 MNHEY and CDR2 SVGAGI. Trimming took 2 bases from V and 1 from J, leaving 10 bases between them. This chain's CDR3 is CASSYRTRGTDTQYF. The CDR3 nucleotides read TGTGCCAGCAGTTACCGGACGAGGGGCACAGATACGCAGTATTTT.